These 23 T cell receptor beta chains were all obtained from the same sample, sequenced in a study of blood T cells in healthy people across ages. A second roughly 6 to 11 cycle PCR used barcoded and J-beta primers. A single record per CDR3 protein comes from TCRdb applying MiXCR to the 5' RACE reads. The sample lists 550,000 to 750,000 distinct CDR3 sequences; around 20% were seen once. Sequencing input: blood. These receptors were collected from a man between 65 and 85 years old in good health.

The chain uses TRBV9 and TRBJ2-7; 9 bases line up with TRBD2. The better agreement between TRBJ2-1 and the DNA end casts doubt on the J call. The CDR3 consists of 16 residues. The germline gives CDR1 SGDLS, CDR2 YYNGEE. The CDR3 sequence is CASSVGLRGRGNEQFF. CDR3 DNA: TGTGCCAGCAGCGTAGGGCTTCGCGGGAGGGGCAATGAGCAGTTCTTC.

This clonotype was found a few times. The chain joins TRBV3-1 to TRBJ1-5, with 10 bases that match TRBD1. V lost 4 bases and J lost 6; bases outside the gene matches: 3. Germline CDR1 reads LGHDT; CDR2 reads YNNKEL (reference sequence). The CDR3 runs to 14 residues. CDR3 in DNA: TGTGCCAGCAGCCTGGGGACAGGGGTTCAGCCCCAGCATTTT. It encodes CASSLGTGVQPQHF.

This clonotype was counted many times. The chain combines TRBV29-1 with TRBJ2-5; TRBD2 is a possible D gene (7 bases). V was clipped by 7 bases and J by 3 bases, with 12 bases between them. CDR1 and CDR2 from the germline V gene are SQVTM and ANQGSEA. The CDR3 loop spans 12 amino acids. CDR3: CSGRGGKETQYF. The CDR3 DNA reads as TGCAGCGGGAGGGGGGGGAAAGAGACCCAGTACTTC.

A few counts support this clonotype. The CDR3 coding sequence is TGCAGTGCTAGAGGGGCGCTAGCGGGCTCCTCCTACGAGCAGTACTTC. Its translation is CSARGALAGSSYEQYF. The genes are TRBV20-1 and TRBJ2-5, with 8 bases matching TRBD2. The DNA end lines up better with TRBJ2-7; the J call may be wrong. CDR1 DFQATT and CDR2 SNEGSKA come from the germline V gene (reference sequence). This CDR3 has 16 amino acids.

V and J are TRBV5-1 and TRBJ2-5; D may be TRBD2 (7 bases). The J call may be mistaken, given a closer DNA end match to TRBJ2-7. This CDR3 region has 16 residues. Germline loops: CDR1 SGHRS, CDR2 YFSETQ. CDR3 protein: CASSVMGGPPSYEQYF. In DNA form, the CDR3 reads TGCGCCAGCAGCGTGATGGGGGGGCCGCCCTCCTACGAGCAGTACTTC.

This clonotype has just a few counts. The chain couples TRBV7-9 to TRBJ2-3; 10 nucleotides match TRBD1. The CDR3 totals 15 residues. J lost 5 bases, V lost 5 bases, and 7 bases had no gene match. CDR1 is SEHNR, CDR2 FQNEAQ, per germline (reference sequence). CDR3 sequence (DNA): TGTGCCAGCAGCACCGGGACAGGGGAGGGAGATACGCAGTATTTT. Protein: CASSTGTGEGDTQYF.

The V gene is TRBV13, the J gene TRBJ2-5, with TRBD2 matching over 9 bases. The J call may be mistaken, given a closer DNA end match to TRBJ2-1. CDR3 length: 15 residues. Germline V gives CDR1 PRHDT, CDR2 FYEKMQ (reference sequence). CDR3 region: CASSPRGLAVDEQFF. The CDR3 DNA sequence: TGTGCCAGCAGCCCACGGGGACTAGCTGTAGATGAGCAGTTCTTC.

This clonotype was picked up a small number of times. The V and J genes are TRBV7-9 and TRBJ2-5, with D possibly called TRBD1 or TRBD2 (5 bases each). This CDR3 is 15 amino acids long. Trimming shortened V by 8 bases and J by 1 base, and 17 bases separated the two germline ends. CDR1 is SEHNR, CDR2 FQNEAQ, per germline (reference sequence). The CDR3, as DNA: TGTGCCAGCGCAAAAGGTCCAGGGAGCCAAGAGACCCAGTACTTC. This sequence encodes CASAKGPGSQETQYF.

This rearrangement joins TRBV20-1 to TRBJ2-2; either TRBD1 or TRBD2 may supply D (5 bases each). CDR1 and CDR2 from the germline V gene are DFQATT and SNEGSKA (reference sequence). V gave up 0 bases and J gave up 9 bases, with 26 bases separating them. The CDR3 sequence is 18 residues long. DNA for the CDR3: TGCAGTGCTAGAGATGTATATAGGGACGTGGTCGCGACCAGGGAGCTGTTTTTT. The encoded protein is CSARDVYRDVVATRELFF.

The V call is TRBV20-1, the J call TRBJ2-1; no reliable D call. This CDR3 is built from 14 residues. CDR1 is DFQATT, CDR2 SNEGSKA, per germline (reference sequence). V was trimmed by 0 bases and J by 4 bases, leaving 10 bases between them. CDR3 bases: TGCAGTGCTAGAGAACCCTATGTTTACAATGAGCAGTTCTTC. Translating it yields CSAREPYVYNEQFF.

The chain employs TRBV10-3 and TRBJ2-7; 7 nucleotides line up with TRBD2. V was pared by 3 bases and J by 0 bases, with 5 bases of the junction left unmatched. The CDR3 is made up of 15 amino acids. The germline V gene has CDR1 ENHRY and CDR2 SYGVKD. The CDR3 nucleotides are TGTGCCATCAGTGACCACGGGGGGATCTCCTACGAGCAGTACTTC. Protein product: CAISDHGGISYEQYF.

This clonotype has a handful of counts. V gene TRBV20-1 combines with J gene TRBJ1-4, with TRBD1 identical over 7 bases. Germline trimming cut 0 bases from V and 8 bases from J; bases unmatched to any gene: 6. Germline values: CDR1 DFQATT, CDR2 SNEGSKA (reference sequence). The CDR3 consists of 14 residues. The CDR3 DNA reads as TGCAGTGCTAGAGAGACAGGGTCACGAGAAAAACTGTTTTTT. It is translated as CSARETGSREKLFF.

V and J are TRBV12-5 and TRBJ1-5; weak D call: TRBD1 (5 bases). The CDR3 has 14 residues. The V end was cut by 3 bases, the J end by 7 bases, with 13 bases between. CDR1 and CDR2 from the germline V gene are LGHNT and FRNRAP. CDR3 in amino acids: CASGFGGGNQPQHF. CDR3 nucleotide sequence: TGTGCTAGTGGTTTTGGTGGGGGAAACCAGCCCCAGCATTTT.

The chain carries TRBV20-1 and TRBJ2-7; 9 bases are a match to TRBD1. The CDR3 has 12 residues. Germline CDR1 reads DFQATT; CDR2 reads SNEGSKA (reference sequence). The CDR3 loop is CFGTGKDYEQYF. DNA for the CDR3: TGCTTCGGGACAGGGAAGGACTACGAGCAGTACTTC.

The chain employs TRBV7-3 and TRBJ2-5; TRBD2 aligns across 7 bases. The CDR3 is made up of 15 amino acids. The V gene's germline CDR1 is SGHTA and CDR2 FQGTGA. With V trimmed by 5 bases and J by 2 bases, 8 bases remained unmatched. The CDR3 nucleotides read TGTGCCAGCAGCCTTCTAGCGGAGATTCAAGAGACCCAGTACTTC. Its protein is CASSLLAEIQETQYF.

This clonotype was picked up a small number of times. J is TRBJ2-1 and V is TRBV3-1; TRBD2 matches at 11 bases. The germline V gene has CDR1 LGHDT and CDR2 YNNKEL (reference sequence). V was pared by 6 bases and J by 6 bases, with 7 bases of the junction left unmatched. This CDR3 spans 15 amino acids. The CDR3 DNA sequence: TGTGCCAGCAGAGGGGTAGCGGGAGGGCGCAATGAGCAGTTCTTC. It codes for CASRGVAGGRNEQFF.

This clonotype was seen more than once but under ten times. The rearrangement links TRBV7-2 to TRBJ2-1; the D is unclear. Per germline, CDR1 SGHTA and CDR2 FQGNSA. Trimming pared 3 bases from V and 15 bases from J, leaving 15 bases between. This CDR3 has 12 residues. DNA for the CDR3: TGTGCCAGCAGCTTTCTCCCTTCCCCCCCGTTCTTC. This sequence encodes CASSFLPSPPFF.

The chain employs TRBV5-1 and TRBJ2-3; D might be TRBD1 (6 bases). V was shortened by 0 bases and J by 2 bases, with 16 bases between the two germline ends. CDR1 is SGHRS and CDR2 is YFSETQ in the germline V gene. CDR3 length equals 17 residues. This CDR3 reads CASSLAVDSSLTDTQYF. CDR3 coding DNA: TGCGCCAGCAGCTTGGCTGTGGACAGCAGCCTCACAGATACGCAGTATTTT.

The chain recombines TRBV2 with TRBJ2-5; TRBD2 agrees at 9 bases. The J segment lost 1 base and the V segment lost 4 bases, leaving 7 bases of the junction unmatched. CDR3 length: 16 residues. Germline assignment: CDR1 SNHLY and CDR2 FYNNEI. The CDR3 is CASSASSGTPQETQYF. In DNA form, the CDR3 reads TGTGCCAGCAGTGCGTCTAGCGGGACCCCCCAAGAGACCCAGTACTTC.

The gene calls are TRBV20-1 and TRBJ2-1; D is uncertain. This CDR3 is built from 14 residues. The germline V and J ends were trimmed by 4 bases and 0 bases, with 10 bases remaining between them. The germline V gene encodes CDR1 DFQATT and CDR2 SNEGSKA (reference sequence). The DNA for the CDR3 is TGCAGTGCTAATCAGGAAAACTCCTACAATGAGCAGTTCTTC. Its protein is CSANQENSYNEQFF.

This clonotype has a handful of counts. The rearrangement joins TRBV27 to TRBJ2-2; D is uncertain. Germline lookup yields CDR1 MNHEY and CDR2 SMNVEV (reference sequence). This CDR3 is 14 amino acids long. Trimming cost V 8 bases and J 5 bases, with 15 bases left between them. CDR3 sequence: CASVGQNLTGELFF. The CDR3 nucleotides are TGTGCCAGCGTAGGCCAGAACCTTACCGGGGAGCTGTTTTTT.

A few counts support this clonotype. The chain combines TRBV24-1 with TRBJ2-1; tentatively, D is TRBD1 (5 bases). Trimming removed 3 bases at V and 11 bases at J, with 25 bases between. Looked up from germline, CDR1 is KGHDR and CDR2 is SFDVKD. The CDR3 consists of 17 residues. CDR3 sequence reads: CATSDGRAYVAGLKQFF. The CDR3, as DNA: TGTGCCACCAGTGATGGCAGGGCCTACGTAGCCGGCCTTAAGCAGTTCTTC.

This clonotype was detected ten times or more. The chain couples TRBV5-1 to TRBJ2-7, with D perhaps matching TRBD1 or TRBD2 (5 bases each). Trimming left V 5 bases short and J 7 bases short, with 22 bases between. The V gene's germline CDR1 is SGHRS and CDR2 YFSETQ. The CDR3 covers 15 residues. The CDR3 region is CASRSDPGPSNEQYF. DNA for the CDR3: TGCGCCAGCAGGTCCGATCCGGGACCATCAAATGAGCAGTACTTC.